This T cell receptor (beta chain) was sequenced for a study of CXCR3-negative and CXCR3-positive naive CD8 T cells. 5' RACE with UMI labels generated the TRB cDNA libraries. Reprocessing the 5' RACE reads, TCRdb reports a single entry for every CDR3 protein and omits DNA. Recorded for this sample: 80,000 to 95,000 distinct CDR3 sequences. Naive CD8+ T cells were CD45RO-CCR7+CD27+CD95-. Study findings and constraints: Naive cells, whether CXCR3-negative or CXCR3-positive, had similar TRBV-TRBJ usage, while memory cells differed.

Of note for this clonotype: Its antigen is currently unknown.

The V gene's germline CDR1 is SNHLY and CDR2 FYNNEI. CDR3 length: 15 residues. This receptor was identified in a human donor in good health. Some clones in this sample may be carry-over from other donors' samples. V is TRBV2 and J is TRBJ2-3. The specimen sequenced was naive CXCR3- CD8+ T cells from blood. The subset is: CD45RO-CCR7+CD27+CD95- naive CD8+ T cells lacking CXCR3 (TNR3-). Here the CDR3 reads CASSDSGWGWDTQYF.